This T cell receptor beta chain was recovered during a study of blood T cells in healthy people across ages (dated by TCRdb to the mid-2010s). For context, the study as a whole: In model experiments, template switching captured roughly one uniquely barcoded TCR beta cDNA molecule for every two T cells. The study measured age-related changes in TCR beta repertoire diversity using deep sequencing normalized with unique cDNA molecular identifiers. The donors were split into four age groups: young (average 16 years), middle-aged (about 40), aged (more than 60) and long-lived (under 90). To avoid experimental bias, donors of different ages were randomly spread across the sequencing lanes. The study analyzed two additional independent replicas of 1 million unique cDNA reads from the same blood draw for two donors, one aged 18 to 30 and one aged 80 or older.

On this clonotype: The specificity of this receptor is unknown. No per-base quality is available; no much larger clone lies one base away.

The research as a whole found: Estimates of total diversity based on one million sequenced T cells were considered lower bounds and underestimates. The long-lived group showed more naive CD4+ T cells, fewer expanded clones and increased TCR diversity than the aged group, suggesting age selection. Because donor CMV infection status was unknown, age-related changes in expanded clonotypes were potentially confounded. The percentage of naive T cells measured by flow cytometry correlated strongly with observed TCR beta diversity. As age increased, observed TCR beta diversity per million T cells dropped in a roughly linear way, and a significant reduction was already evident by age 40. Since profiling was done on bulk unsorted PBMCs, naive and antigen-experienced compartments could not be conclusively compared.

The library was built by means of 5' RACE. Sequencing used an Illumina HiSeq 2500. The second PCR ran for roughly 7 to 11 cycles and used a J-beta primer mix along with a sample-barcoded 5' primer. A unique molecular identifier was introduced onto each TCR beta cDNA molecule by a template-switch 5' adaptor carrying 12 random nucleotides. Each sample yielded at least 3 million CDR3-containing paired-end reads. First-strand cDNA synthesis was performed from all RNA using the Mint cDNA synthesis kit, with priming by a TRBC-specific oligonucleotide. Following uracil-DNA glycosylase treatment, a first 18-cycle PCR with universal primers M1SS and BC2_uni_R was performed on all cDNA. As for how the authors treated the data: For normalization, 1 million high-quality reads were randomly selected from each sample, with every read carrying a distinct molecular identifier. Instead of being binned into consensus sequences, reads that shared molecular identifiers were thrown out. MiTCR, set to a Q25 quality threshold and the strictest error-elimination algorithm, was used for CDR3 identification, clonotype clustering and error correction. A nonparametric unseen species model with Euler transformation was used to estimate a lower bound on total TCR beta diversity. TCRdb trimmed the raw reads at Q25, called clones with MiXCR and kept productive beta chains. Rows matching on CDR3 protein sequence are summarized as one entry with the most common DNA and genes. These V and J calls are TCRdb output, not the study's own analysis. For this sample the table gives about 780,000 distinct CDR3 sequences, of which around 45% were detected only once. The top ten clones comprise around a sixth of the sample.

The roughly 38 donors, aged about 6 to 100 years, were systemically healthy Caucasian individuals from Russia. Approximately 11 milliliters of peripheral blood were drawn from each donor into EDTA-treated Vacutainer tubes. Ficoll-Paque density-gradient centrifugation was used to isolate PBMCs, with at least 6 million per sample. Total RNA, at least 6 micrograms per sample, was extracted from PBMCs with Trizol reagent. For every donor, an aliquot of PBMCs went through flow cytometry to measure the percentages of naive CD45RAhigh/CD27high T cells. CDR1 is given as SGHTA and CDR2 as FQGTGA, both from the germline V gene. From the cysteine up to the phenylalanine, the CDR3 has a length of 15 residues. CDR3 DNA is the only sequence kept; it has 45 bases, read in frame from the first base.

The sequenced sample consisted of blood. The receptor comes from an elderly man in good health. Recombination joined TRBV7-3 with TRBJ2-1, with no reliable assignment of the D segment. The J call may be mistaken, given a closer DNA end match to TRBJ2-7. The CDR3 is CASSSGRTPYNEQYF. The DNA sequence is TGTGCCAGCAGCTCGGGCAGGACCCCCTACAATGAGCAGTACTTC.